What follows are 2 T cell receptor beta chains derived from one specimen sequenced in a study of regulatory T cells in long-lasting Graves disease. The sample's time point: newly diagnosed GD, antithyroid drugs for less than 3 months. Researchers made the TCR library from RNA that was extracted from PBMCs. For TCR beta, libraries came from iRepertoire HTBI primers and Arm-PCR of CDR3 regions. TCRdb reanalysed the multiplex PCR reads using MiXCR and keeps one entry per CDR3 protein. Of a few hundred thousand distinct CDR3 sequences listed, approximately 14% were seen once; the top ten hold approximately 19%. The sample was also linked to a second study, of T cells in Graves' hyperthyroidism and ophthalmopathy.

Sample: peripheral blood mononuclear cells (PBMCs), taken at new diagnosis, from a patient treated with antithyroid drugs. These receptor sequences come from a woman aged 50 to 60 with Graves disease.

This sequence joins TRBV25-1 and TRBJ2-1; D not resolved. In germline, CDR1 is MGHDK, CDR2 SYGVNS. The CDR3 consists of 13 residues. V dropped 1 base and J dropped 10 bases, with 11 bases sitting between them. The CDR3 is CASSEFVKPEQFF. The CDR3 nucleotides are TGTGCCAGCAGTGAATTTGTAAAACCGGAGCAGTTCTTC.

The rearrangement joins TRBV27 to TRBJ2-1; 13 bases map to TRBD2. Germline V gene lookup returns CDR1 MNHEY and CDR2 SMNVEV (reference sequence). Trimming cost V 3 bases and J 0 bases; bases outside gene matches: 11. The CDR3 totals 20 residues. Written as DNA, the CDR3 is TGTGCCAGCAGTTTTTACACCCCGGGACTAGCGGGACGCTCCTACAATGAGCAGTTCTTC. Protein product: CASSFYTPGLAGRSYNEQFF.